The 3 T cell receptor beta chains listed next were all sequenced from one sample in a study of blood T cell repertoires in COVID-19. Sequencing used immunoSEQ multiplex PCR; TCRdb keeps in-frame clones, though not all of them. The sample records 70,000 to 85,000 clones, approximately 78% being singletons. What was sequenced was peripheral blood. Receptors originate from a woman aged 80 or older with acute or convalescent COVID-19.

This sequence joins TRBV6-5 and TRBJ2-3; TRBD2 matches 8 bases. V was clipped by 6 bases and J by 4 bases; unmatched bases: 9. The CDR3 covers 15 residues. Germline-derived CDR1 and CDR2 are MNHEY and SVGAGI. In DNA, the CDR3 is TGTGCCAGCAGCGCTGTCGGGGGGGCGGCAGATACGCAGTATTTT. This encodes CASSAVGGAADTQYF.

V gene TRBV29-1 combines with J gene TRBJ2-1, with D possibly matching TRBD2 (5 bases). V dropped 7 bases and J dropped 4 bases, with 11 bases sitting between them. The CDR3 has 12 residues. CDR1 SQVTM and CDR2 ANQGSEA come from the germline V gene. The CDR3 DNA reads TGCAGCGCCGGGGTGGAGTACAATGAGCAGTTCTTC. Translation: CSAGVEYNEQFF.

This clone appeared a few times. This CDR3 is CASGKGLAPSGDTQYF. The CDR3 DNA sequence: TGTGCCAGTGGAAAGGGACTAGCGCCAAGCGGAGATACGCAGTATTTT. J is TRBJ2-3 and V is TRBV9, with 10 bases that match TRBD2. The germline CDR1 and CDR2 sequences are SGDLS and YYNGEE. CDR3 length: 16 residues. V was clipped by 8 bases and J by 5 bases; unmatched bases: 14.